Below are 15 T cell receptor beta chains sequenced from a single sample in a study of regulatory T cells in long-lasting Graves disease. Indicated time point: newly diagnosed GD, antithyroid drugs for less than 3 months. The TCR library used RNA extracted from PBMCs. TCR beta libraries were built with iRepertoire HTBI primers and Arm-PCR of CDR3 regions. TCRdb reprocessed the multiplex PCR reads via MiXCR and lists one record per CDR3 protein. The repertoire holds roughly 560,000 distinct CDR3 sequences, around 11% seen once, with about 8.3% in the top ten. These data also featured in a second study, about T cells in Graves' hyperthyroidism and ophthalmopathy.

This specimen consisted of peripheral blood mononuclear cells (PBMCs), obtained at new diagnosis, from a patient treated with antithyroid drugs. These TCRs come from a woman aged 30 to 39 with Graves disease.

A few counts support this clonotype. The CDR3 sequence is CASSKRTGTGELFF. The CDR3 nucleotides are TGTGCCAGCAGTAAACGTACAGGGACCGGGGAGCTGTTTTTT. The chain combines TRBV12-3 or TRBV12-4 with TRBJ2-2; a weak D match, TRBD1 (6 bases). V gave up 5 bases and J gave up 5 bases, with 12 bases separating them. CDR3 size: 14 residues.

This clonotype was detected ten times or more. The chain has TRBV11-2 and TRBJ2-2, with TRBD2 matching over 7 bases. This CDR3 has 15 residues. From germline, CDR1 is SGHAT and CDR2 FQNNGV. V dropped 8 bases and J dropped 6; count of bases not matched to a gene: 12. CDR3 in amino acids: CASRLGGTLPGELFF. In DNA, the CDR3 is TGTGCCAGCCGACTGGGAGGGACCCTACCCGGGGAGCTGTTTTTT.

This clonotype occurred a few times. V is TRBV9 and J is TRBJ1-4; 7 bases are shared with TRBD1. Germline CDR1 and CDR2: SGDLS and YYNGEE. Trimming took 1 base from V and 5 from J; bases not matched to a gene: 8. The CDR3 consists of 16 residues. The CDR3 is CASSVNVGTANEKLFF. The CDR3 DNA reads TGTGCCAGCAGCGTAAATGTTGGGACAGCGAATGAAAAACTGTTTTTT.

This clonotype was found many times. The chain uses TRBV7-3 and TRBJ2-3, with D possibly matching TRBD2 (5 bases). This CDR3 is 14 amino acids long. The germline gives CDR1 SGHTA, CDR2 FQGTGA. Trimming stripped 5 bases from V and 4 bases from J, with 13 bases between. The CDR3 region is CASSPIGSADTQYF. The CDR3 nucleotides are TGTGCCAGCAGCCCCATTGGGAGTGCAGATACGCAGTATTTT.

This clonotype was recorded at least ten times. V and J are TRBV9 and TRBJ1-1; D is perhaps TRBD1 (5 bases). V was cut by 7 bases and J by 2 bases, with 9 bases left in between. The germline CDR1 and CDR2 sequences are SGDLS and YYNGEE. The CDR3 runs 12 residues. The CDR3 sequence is CASSGPNTEAFF. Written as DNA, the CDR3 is TGTGCCAGCTCGGGGCCTAACACTGAAGCTTTCTTT. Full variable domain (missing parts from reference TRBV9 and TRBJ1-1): DSGVTQTPKHLITATGQRVTLRCSPRSGDLSVYWYQQSLDQGLQFLIQYYNGEERAKGNILERFSAQQFPDLHSELNLSSLELGDSALYFCASSGPNTEAFFGQGTRLTVV.

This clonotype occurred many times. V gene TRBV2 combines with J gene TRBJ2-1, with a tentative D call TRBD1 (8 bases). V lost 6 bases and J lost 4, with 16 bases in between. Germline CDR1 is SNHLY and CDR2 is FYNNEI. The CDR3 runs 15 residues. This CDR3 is CASSGDRGGYNEQFF. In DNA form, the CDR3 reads TGTGCCAGCAGCGGTGACAGGGGAGGGTACAATGAGCAGTTCTTC.

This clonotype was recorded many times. The CDR3 DNA follows: TGTGCCTGGAGTGTACCCAAGACACCCCTCCACTTT. Its protein is CAWSVPKTPLHF. The rearrangement uses TRBV30 and TRBJ1-6; D not certain. This CDR3 has 12 amino acids. Germline CDR1 reads GTSNPN; CDR2 reads SVGIG (reference sequence). V was clipped by 0 bases and J by 11 bases, with 8 bases between them.

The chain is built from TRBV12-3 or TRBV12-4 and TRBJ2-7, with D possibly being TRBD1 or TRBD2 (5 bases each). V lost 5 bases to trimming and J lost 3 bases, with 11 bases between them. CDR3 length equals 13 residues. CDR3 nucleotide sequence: TGTGCCAGCAGTATGGGACCGATCTACGAGCAGTACTTC. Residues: CASSMGPIYEQYF.

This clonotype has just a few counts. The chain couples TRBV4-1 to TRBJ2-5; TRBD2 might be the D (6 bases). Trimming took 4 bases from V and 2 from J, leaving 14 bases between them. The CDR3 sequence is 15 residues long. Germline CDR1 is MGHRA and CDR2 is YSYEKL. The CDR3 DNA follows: TGCGCCAGCAGCCCCCTCACGGGACTGCAAGAGACCCAGTACTTC. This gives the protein CASSPLTGLQETQYF.

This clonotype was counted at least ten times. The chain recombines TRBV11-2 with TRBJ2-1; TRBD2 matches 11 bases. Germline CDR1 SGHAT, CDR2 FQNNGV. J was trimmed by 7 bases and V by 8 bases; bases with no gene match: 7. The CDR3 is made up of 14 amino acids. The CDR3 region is CASGDSGRVNEQFF. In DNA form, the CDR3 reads TGTGCCAGCGGGGATAGCGGGAGGGTAAATGAGCAGTTCTTC.

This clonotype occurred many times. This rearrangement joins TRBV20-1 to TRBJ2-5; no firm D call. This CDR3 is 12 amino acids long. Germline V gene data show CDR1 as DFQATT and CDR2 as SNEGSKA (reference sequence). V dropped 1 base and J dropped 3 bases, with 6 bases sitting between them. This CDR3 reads CSARGGKETQYF. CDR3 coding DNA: TGCAGTGCTAGAGGGGGTAAAGAGACCCAGTACTTC.

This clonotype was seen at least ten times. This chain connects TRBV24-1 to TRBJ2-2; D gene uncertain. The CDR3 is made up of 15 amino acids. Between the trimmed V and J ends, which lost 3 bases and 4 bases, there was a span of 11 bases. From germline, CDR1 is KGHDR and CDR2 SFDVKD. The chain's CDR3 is CATSDTTRTTGELFF. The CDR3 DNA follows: TGTGCCACCAGTGATACGACAAGGACCACCGGGGAGCTGTTTTTT.

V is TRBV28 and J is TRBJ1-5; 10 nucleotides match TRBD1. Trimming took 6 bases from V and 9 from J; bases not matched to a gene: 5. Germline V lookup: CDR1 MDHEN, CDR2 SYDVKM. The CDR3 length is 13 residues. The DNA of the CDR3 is TGTGCCAGCAGCGGACAGGGGGGACGGCCCCAGCATTTT. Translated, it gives CASSGQGGRPQHF.

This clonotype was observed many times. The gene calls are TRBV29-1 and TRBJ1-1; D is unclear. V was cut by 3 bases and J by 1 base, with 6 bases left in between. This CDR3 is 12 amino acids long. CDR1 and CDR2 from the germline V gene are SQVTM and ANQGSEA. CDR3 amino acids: CSVESGNTEAFF. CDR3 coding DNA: TGCAGCGTTGAGAGCGGGAACACTGAAGCTTTCTTT.

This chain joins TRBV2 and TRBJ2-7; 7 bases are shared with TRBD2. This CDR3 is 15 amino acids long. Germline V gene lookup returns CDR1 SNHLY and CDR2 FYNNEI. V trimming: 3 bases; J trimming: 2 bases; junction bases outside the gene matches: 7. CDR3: CASSEEASGTYEQYF. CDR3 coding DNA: TGTGCCAGCAGTGAGGAGGCTAGCGGTACCTACGAGCAGTACTTC. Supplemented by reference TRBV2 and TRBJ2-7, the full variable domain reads EPEVTQTPSHQVTQMGQEVILRCVPISNHLYFYWYRQILGQKVEFLVSFYNNEISEKSEIFDDQFSVERPDGSNFTLKIRSTKLEDSAMYFCASSEEASGTYEQYFGPGTRLTVT.